This T cell receptor beta chain is drawn from a study of T-cell reconstitution after alpha-beta-depleted transplantation in children. Study outcomes and limitations: By one year post-transplant, T-cell counts and diversity largely arose from T cells that were newly produced. There were some patients whose high TCRbeta diversity at day 60 came from surviving recipient T cells and thymic progenitors. Roughly two months post-transplant, alpha-beta T cells reportedly originated from several hundred graft clones that had expanded.

The CDR3 runs 14 residues. V was clipped by 6 bases and J by 0 bases, with 11 bases between them. This clonotype has ten or more counts. What it recognizes is unknown. Preparing the TCRbeta library involved the use of unique molecular identifiers. One entry per CDR3 protein, called by TCRdb with MiXCR from the PCR reads. The sample lists about 97,000 distinct CDR3 sequences; 4.5% to 7.5% were seen once. The sample in question was PBMCs, mostly from graft donor cells, obtained 60 days after TCRalphabeta/CD19-depleted stem cell transplant. The rearrangement joins TRBV12-3 or TRBV12-4 to TRBJ1-1; D gene ambiguous. This clonotype was obtained from a female patient between 2 and 15 years old who had a stem cell transplant for Fanconi anemia, so the T cells may come from the graft donor. CDR3 DNA sequence: TGTGCCAGCAGCCCACATACAGTGAACACTGAAGCTTTCTTT. Its translation is CASSPHTVNTEAFF.